A single sample is the source of the 12 T cell receptor beta chains below, sequenced in a study of CD8 T cells in Susac syndrome. Random hexamers served to reverse transcribe roughly 0.45 to 1 ug RNA. TCRdb ran MiXCR on the immunoSEQ multiplex PCR reads and lists one entry per CDR3 protein. The sample holds 120,000 or so distinct CDR3 sequences; 96% are singletons and the top ten take about 0.13%. The sequenced sample was CD4+ T cells from PBMCs. Receptor source: a human donor with Susac syndrome.

V gene TRBV20-1 combines with J gene TRBJ2-5; D could derive from TRBD1 or TRBD2 (6 bases each). Trimming took off 5 bases at V and 5 bases at J, with 12 bases between the two ends. CDR1 and CDR2 from the germline V gene are DFQATT and SNEGSKA (reference sequence). This CDR3 region has 12 residues. The CDR3 bases are TGCAGTGCTGGGGGGCGTGGGGAGACCCAGTACTTC. Amino acids: CSAGGRGETQYF.

Points on this clonotype: A read error may produce the germline difference seen at one junction end. This chain links TRBV30 with TRBJ2-1; tentatively, D is TRBD2 (6 bases). This CDR3 is 13 amino acids long. Germline loops: CDR1 GTSNPN, CDR2 SVGIG (reference sequence). CDR3 nucleotide sequence: TGTACCTGGAGTGGAAGACTAGACAATGAGCAGTTCTTC. It yields the protein CTWSGRLDNEQFF.

The chain has TRBV29-1 and TRBJ2-2; D could derive from TRBD1 or TRBD2 (5 bases each). Trimming removed 7 bases from V and 4 bases from J, with 16 bases in between. This CDR3 is built from 14 residues. Per the germline V gene, CDR1 is SQVTM and CDR2 is ANQGSEA. CDR3 sequence reads: CSATSGTVTGELFF. The DNA for the CDR3 is TGCAGCGCCACTTCCGGGACGGTCACCGGGGAGCTGTTTTTT.

This chain links TRBV30 with TRBJ2-6; D is undetermined. Looked up from germline, CDR1 is GTSNPN and CDR2 is SVGIG (reference sequence). V was cut by 2 bases and J by 4 bases, with 9 bases left in between. CDR3 length: 14 residues. CDR3 protein: CAWSSLSGANVLTF. CDR3 in DNA: TGTGCCTGGAGTTCCCTCAGCGGGGCCAACGTCCTGACTTTC.

The J gene is TRBJ1-5, the V gene TRBV30, with TRBD1 matching over 7 bases. Germline lookup yields CDR1 GTSNPN and CDR2 SVGIG (reference sequence). There are 14 residues in the CDR3. V dropped 5 bases and J dropped 4; count of bases not matched to a gene: 8. The CDR3 DNA is TGTGCCTGGGGATCGGCAGGGGGGAATCAGCCCCAGCATTTT. Protein: CAWGSAGGNQPQHF.

V is TRBV30 and J is TRBJ1-5, with a tentative D call TRBD1 (5 bases). The germline V gene encodes CDR1 GTSNPN and CDR2 SVGIG (reference sequence). The CDR3 extends over 13 amino acids. V lost 3 bases to trimming and J lost 4 bases, with 10 bases between them. The DNA for the CDR3 is TGTGCCTGGAGGGCCAAGGGGAATCAGCCCCAGCATTTT. Translation gives CAWRAKGNQPQHF.

The V and J genes are TRBV7-8 and TRBJ1-4; a possible D gene is TRBD1 (5 bases). V lost 5 bases and J lost 7, with 11 bases in between. Germline-derived CDR1 and CDR2 are SGHVS and FQNEAQ. The CDR3 spans 13 residues. CDR3 residues: CASSPGHREKLFF. The CDR3 region has the DNA TGTGCCAGCAGCCCCGGACACCGTGAAAAACTGTTTTTT.

The CDR3 is CASSLASRVHEQYF. CDR3 coding DNA: TGTGCCAGCAGCTTAGCAAGCAGGGTGCACGAGCAGTACTTC. The rearrangement joins TRBV7-2 to TRBJ2-7; a possible D gene is TRBD1 (5 bases). V was cut by 0 bases and J by 5 bases, with 11 bases left in between. There are 14 residues in the CDR3. Germline assignment: CDR1 SGHTA and CDR2 FQGNSA.

This chain uses TRBV5-1 with TRBJ1-1, with D possibly TRBD1 on 6 matching bases. V lost 4 bases and J lost 1, with 11 bases in between. The CDR3 length is 14 residues. CDR1 and CDR2 from the germline V gene are SGHRS and YFSETQ. The CDR3 here is CASSHQTGNTEAFF. CDR3 in DNA: TGCGCCAGCAGCCACCAGACAGGGAACACTGAAGCTTTCTTT.

This clonotype was recorded only once. V gene TRBV12-3 or TRBV12-4 combines with J gene TRBJ1-5; D is ambiguous. The CDR3 is 15 amino acids. The V and J ends lost 3 bases and 2 bases respectively, with 11 bases between them. CDR3 in DNA: TGTGCCAGCAGTTTTAGGGAGACGGGCAATCAGCCCCAGCATTTT. It yields the protein CASSFRETGNQPQHF.

The chain is built from TRBV24-1 and TRBJ2-1; TRBD1 matches at 9 bases. Germline V gene lookup returns CDR1 KGHDR and CDR2 SFDVKD. The CDR3 is 15 residues long. J gave up 4 bases and V 3 bases, and 3 bases lay outside the gene matches. The CDR3 sequence: CATSDPGQGYNEQFF. Written as DNA, the CDR3 is TGTGCCACCAGTGATCCGGGACAGGGATACAATGAGCAGTTCTTC.

The chain carries TRBV18 and TRBJ1-1; possible D gene TRBD1, 6 bases. Germline V lookup: CDR1 KGHSH, CDR2 LQKENI. The CDR3 is 14 amino acids. The V end was cut by 3 bases, the J end by 1 base, with 9 bases between. The CDR3 nucleotides read TGTGCCAGCTCACCTGACAGGTCGAACACTGAAGCTTTCTTT. Protein: CASSPDRSNTEAFF.